The 20 T cell receptor beta chains listed next were all sequenced from one sample in a study of Ad26.COV2.S vaccination and SARS-CoV-2 variants (dated by TCRdb to about 2021). The treatment or condition label, as the study defines it: around 19 received Ad26.COV2.S at low or high dose, single or two shots; roughly 5 received placebo; per-sample allocation not given. Repertoires of vaccine and placebo recipients were sequenced from samples taken on day 63 after the first injection. The library was generated by the immunoSEQ multiplex PCR assay. Held by TCRdb, this immuneACCESS table contains in-frame sequences only and omits some clones. Under half of the omission traces to an unresolved V gene where checked; the cause of the rest is unknown. The sample table shows approximately 300,000 clones, and 86% are seen once. The top ten clones comprise around 1.9% of the sample. This specimen was peripheral blood, taken in a trial of Ad26.COV2.S vaccine versus placebo. The receptor set was obtained from a person aged 18-65 years who received the Ad26.COV2.S COVID-19 vaccine or a placebo.

The chain recombines TRBV5-1 with TRBJ1-4; TRBD1 matches 7 bases. CDR1 SGHRS and CDR2 YFSETQ come from the germline V gene. V was clipped by 4 bases and J by 6 bases; unmatched bases: 9. The CDR3 totals 15 residues. The CDR3 protein is CASSPHRGGDEKLFF. The CDR3, as DNA: TGCGCCAGCAGCCCGCACAGGGGTGGTGATGAAAAACTGTTTTTT.

This chain links TRBV29-1 with TRBJ2-3, with 7 bases matching TRBD1. There are 17 residues in the CDR3. The germline CDR1 and CDR2 sequences are SQVTM and ANQGSEA. The ends lost 1 base at V and 1 base at J; junction bases unmatched: 11. CDR3 nucleotide sequence: TGCAGCGTTGAAGCCCTCCTTACCGGACAGGGCACAGATACGCAGTATTTT. Protein product: CSVEALLTGQGTDTQYF.

The J gene is TRBJ2-1, the V gene TRBV15; the match to TRBD2 covers 12 bases. This CDR3 comprises 17 residues. Per germline, CDR1 LNHNV and CDR2 YYDKDF (reference sequence). V lost 1 base, J lost 4 bases, and 5 bases stayed unmatched. The chain's CDR3 is CATSRGKGTSGYNEQFF. DNA for the CDR3: TGTGCCACCAGCAGAGGAAAGGGGACTAGCGGGTACAATGAGCAGTTCTTC.

The genes are TRBV18 and TRBJ2-1; 9 nucleotides align to TRBD2. The CDR3 covers 17 residues. The V segment lost 1 base and the J segment 0 bases; nucleotides outside the gene matches: 4. Germline V CDR1 and CDR2: KGHSH, LQKENI. CDR3 DNA sequence: TGTGCCAGCTCACCACGGGTAGCGGGGGCCTCCTACAATGAGCAGTTCTTC. Its protein product is CASSPRVAGASYNEQFF.

The chain has TRBV27 and TRBJ2-3; maybe TRBD2 (5 bases). The CDR3 has 14 residues. In germline, CDR1 is MNHEY, CDR2 SMNVEV (reference sequence). V lost 6 bases and J 2 bases, leaving 12 bases between the germline ends. CDR3 sequence (DNA): TGTGCCAGCAGCCCCGGGATCTACACAGATACGCAGTATTTT. It encodes CASSPGIYTDTQYF.

The V gene is TRBV19, the J gene TRBJ2-7; 9 positions match TRBD1. CDR1 and CDR2 from the germline V gene are LNHDA and SQIVND (reference sequence). V trimming: 5 bases; J trimming: 4 bases; junction bases outside the gene matches: 12. The CDR3 has 16 amino acids. DNA for the CDR3: TGTGCCAGTAGTGCCTTGCAGGGACAGGGTCGTTACGAGCAGTACTTC. Protein sequence: CASSALQGQGRYEQYF.

The rearrangement uses TRBV19 and TRBJ1-3; D remains ambiguous. The CDR3 is 14 residues long. Deletions cut 7 bases from V and 1 base from J, with 11 bases between. Per the germline V gene, CDR1 is LNHDA and CDR2 is SQIVND (reference sequence). The CDR3 DNA reads as TGTGCCAGTATAATGTCCGGTTCTGGAAACACCATATATTTT. Translation gives CASIMSGSGNTIYF.

The chain joins TRBV15 to TRBJ1-2; 9 nucleotides match TRBD1. The V segment lost 8 bases and the J segment 4 bases; nucleotides outside the gene matches: 5. Germline V gene sequence: CDR1 LNHNV, CDR2 YYDKDF (reference sequence). The CDR3 length is 13 residues. DNA for the CDR3: TGTGCCACCGAACAGGGGGCGGGCTATGGCTACACCTTC. This gives the protein CATEQGAGYGYTF.

The rearrangement joins TRBV4-1 to TRBJ2-5; the D gene is possibly TRBD2 (5 bases). The V end was cut by 5 bases, the J end by 7 bases, with 14 bases between. From germline, CDR1 is MGHRA and CDR2 YSYEKL. The CDR3 spans 13 residues. CDR3 coding DNA: TGCGCCAGCAGCATAGGCTCCCTAGCGACCCAGTACTTC. This codes for CASSIGSLATQYF.

The rearrangement joins TRBV5-1 to TRBJ2-2; either TRBD1 or TRBD2 may fit D (6 bases each). With 5 bases removed from V and 2 bases from J, the gap between germline ends came to 10 bases. This CDR3 is 14 amino acids long. Germline assignment: CDR1 SGHRS and CDR2 YFSETQ. This CDR3 is CASSYGGNTGELFF. The CDR3 DNA follows: TGCGCCAGCAGTTACGGGGGCAACACCGGGGAGCTGTTTTTT.

A note on this clone: The same CDR3 can be traced to other DNA sequences in this sample. V gene TRBV12-3 or TRBV12-4 combines with J gene TRBJ1-5; D ambiguous. The length of the CDR3 is 13 residues. V shed 3 bases and J shed 0 bases, with 3 bases lying between them. The CDR3 bases are TGTGCCAGCAGTTTGGATAGCAATCAGCCCCAGCATTTT. Translation: CASSLDSNQPQHF.

The J gene is TRBJ2-5, the V gene TRBV5-1; D perhaps matches TRBD1 (6 bases). The CDR3 runs 15 residues. The germline CDR1 and CDR2 sequences are SGHRS and YFSETQ. V was clipped by 4 bases and J by 2 bases, with 15 bases between them. The CDR3 DNA sequence: TGCGCCAGCAGCCTTACCGGGACAAAACAAGAGACCCAGTACTTC. Its protein is CASSLTGTKQETQYF.

The chain uses TRBV6-4 and TRBJ2-6, with D tentatively TRBD1 (5 bases). The germline V gene has CDR1 MRHNA and CDR2 SNTAGT. V lost 5 bases and J 0 bases, leaving 17 bases between the germline ends. This CDR3 has 18 residues. For the CDR3, the DNA is TGTGCCAGCAGTACCCCTGACAGTCCGCGCTCTGGGGCCAACGTCCTGACTTTC. As protein: CASSTPDSPRSGANVLTF.

V is TRBV18 and J is TRBJ1-5; 7 nucleotides agree with TRBD1. V shed 6 bases, J shed 0 bases, and the junction held 5 bases outside the gene matches. Germline V CDR1 and CDR2: KGHSH, LQKENI. This CDR3 comprises 15 residues. CDR3 nucleotide sequence: TGTGCCAGCTCGAGGACAGGAGTTAGCAATCAGCCCCAGCATTTT. Translated: CASSRTGVSNQPQHF.

This clone was seen a few times. This chain joins TRBV6-2 or TRBV6-3 and TRBJ1-1; TRBD1 agrees at 9 bases. Germline CDR1 MNHEY, CDR2 SVGEGT. V lost 6 bases, J lost 8 bases, and 16 bases stayed unmatched. CDR3 length: 16 amino acids. The CDR3 region is CASSPLGTGGRVEAFF. For the CDR3, the DNA is TGTGCCAGCAGCCCCTTGGGCACAGGGGGCCGGGTGGAAGCTTTCTTT.

This chain uses TRBV18 with TRBJ2-3; D assignment may be TRBD1 or TRBD2 (6 bases each). Germline V gene sequence: CDR1 KGHSH, CDR2 LQKENI. CDR3 size: 16 residues. The V end was cut by 6 bases, the J end by 1 base, with 17 bases between. The DNA of the CDR3 is TGTGCCAGCTCGCCTCGCCCGGGGGCTGGCACAGATACGCAGTATTTT. Translating it yields CASSPRPGAGTDTQYF. The full variable domain, with the rest looked up from reference TRBV18 and TRBJ2-3, is NAGVMQNPRHLVRRRGQEARLRCSPMKGHSHVYWYRQLPEEGLKFMVYLQKENIIDESGMPKERFSAEFPKEGPSILRIQQVVRGDSAAYFCASSPRPGAGTDTQYFGPGTRLTVL.

V usage is TRBV10-3 and J usage is TRBJ2-3, with 11 bases that match TRBD2. The V segment lost 6 bases and the J segment 4 bases; nucleotides outside the gene matches: 6. The germline V gene encodes CDR1 ENHRY and CDR2 SYGVKD. The CDR3 contains 15 residues. The CDR3, as DNA: TGTGCCATCAGCACGACTAGCGGGGTATCAGATACGCAGTATTTT. It encodes CAISTTSGVSDTQYF.

This clone showed up just a few times. The V gene is TRBV2, the J gene TRBJ2-3; 10 bases agree with TRBD1. Losses at the gene ends were 6 bases for V and 6 bases for J; bases not matched to a gene: 3. Per germline, CDR1 SNHLY and CDR2 FYNNEI. CDR3 size: 13 residues. The CDR3 DNA follows: TGTGCCAGCAGGGGGACAGGGGAGGATACGCAGTATTTT. Encoded protein: CASRGTGEDTQYF.

This rearrangement joins TRBV6-5 to TRBJ2-7, with 7 bases that match TRBD1. Trimming removed 7 bases from V and 3 bases from J; junction bases left unmatched: 9. The CDR3 extends over 14 amino acids. Germline CDR1 is MNHEY and CDR2 is SVGAGI. CDR3 sequence: CASNPTGANYEQYF. DNA of the CDR3: TGTGCCAGCAACCCAACAGGGGCGAACTACGAGCAGTACTTC.

This chain links TRBV5-1 with TRBJ1-1, with TRBD1 identical over 11 bases. The CDR3 contains 14 residues. The ends lost 4 bases at V and 7 bases at J; junction bases unmatched: 6. CDR1 is SGHRS and CDR2 is YFSETQ in the germline V gene. The chain's CDR3 is CASSPGQGAYEAFF. The CDR3 bases are TGCGCCAGCAGCCCCGGACAGGGGGCGTATGAAGCTTTCTTT.